One and the same sample provided the 11 T cell receptor beta chains below, sequenced in a study of T cell repertoires in cytomegalovirus infection (dated by TCRdb to the late 2010s). TCRdb names Illumina HiSeq 1500 as the instrument used. TCRdb applied fastp at Q25 and MiXCR to the public reads, then kept only in-frame beta chains. Each CDR3 protein gets just one entry, which takes the most common genes and DNA from the rows behind it. In this sample the table shows under 150,000 distinct CDR3 sequences, more than 30% of which occur a single time. The ten largest clones take up less than 45% of the sample. The treatment or condition tag for this specimen amounts to: in vitro stimulation with specific CMV peptide epitopes to enrich CMV-specific T cells. These receptors' antigens are unknown. The sequences come from CD8+ T cells from cultured PBMCs, collected from culture after CMV antigen stimulation. These TCRs come from a human donor in good health (CMV status not recorded). Some clones in this sample may be carry-over from other donors' samples.

The chain employs TRBV12-3 or TRBV12-4 and TRBJ1-5, with 7 bases fitting TRBD1. There are 13 residues in the CDR3. V was clipped by 6 bases and J by 4 bases; unmatched bases: 3. CDR3 sequence: CASSQQGNQPQHF. CDR3 nucleotide sequence: TGTGCCAGCAGCCAACAGGGGAATCAGCCCCAGCATTTT.

For this clonotype: At one end the junction does not follow the germline gene, possibly because of a read error. The chain uses TRBV9 and TRBJ2-1; D gene unclear. CDR1 is SGDLS and CDR2 is YYNGEE in the germline V gene. This CDR3 is built from 15 residues. The CDR3 DNA reads TGTGCCAGCAGCCGATGGGGAAACTCCGACAATGAGCAGTTCTTC. Protein: CASSRWGNSDNEQFF.

The V and J genes are TRBV5-6 and TRBJ2-7; the match to TRBD2 covers 7 bases. The CDR3 extends over 19 amino acids. With V trimmed by 3 bases and J by 0 bases, 18 bases remained unmatched. The germline V gene encodes CDR1 SGHDT and CDR2 YYEEEE. In nucleotides, the CDR3 is TGTGCCAGCAGCTCGTGCGGGCAACTCCGGGGAGGGAGCTCCTACGAGCAGTACTTC. Translating it yields CASSSCGQLRGGSSYEQYF.

This clonotype was seen a handful of times. The chain couples TRBV6-5 to TRBJ2-1; no definite D call. Germline V gene sequence: CDR1 MNHEY, CDR2 SVGAGI. V gave up 8 bases and J gave up 0 bases, with 8 bases separating them. This CDR3 has 13 amino acids. CDR3 DNA sequence: TGTGCCAGCGGGCTGAGCTCCTACAATGAGCAGTTCTTC. Residues: CASGLSSYNEQFF.

The gene calls are TRBV5-4 and TRBJ1-1; perhaps TRBD1 as D (6 bases). In germline, CDR1 is SGHNT, CDR2 YYREEE (reference sequence). Between the trimmed V and J ends, which lost 5 bases and 8 bases, there was a span of 10 bases. This CDR3 is 11 amino acids long. This CDR3 is CASRGGREAFF. The CDR3 DNA reads TGTGCCAGCAGGGGGGGGCGCGAAGCTTTCTTT.

This CDR3 reads CASSSFQGEAEQFF. The CDR3 coding sequence is TGTGCCAGCAGCTCCTTCCAGGGGGAGGCTGAGCAGTTCTTC. The V gene is TRBV7-8, the J gene TRBJ2-1; tentative D call: TRBD1 (7 bases). CDR1 and CDR2 from the germline V gene are SGHVS and FQNEAQ. Trimming took 4 bases from V and 9 from J, leaving 16 bases between them. CDR3 length: 14 residues.

This rearrangement joins TRBV27 to TRBJ2-7; D gene unclear. The CDR3 runs to 13 residues. Germline V gene sequence: CDR1 MNHEY, CDR2 SMNVEV (reference sequence). Trimming cost V 5 bases and J 7 bases, with 15 bases left between them. CDR3 sequence: CASSIGRAMEQYF. The CDR3 nucleotides read TGTGCCAGCAGTATTGGCCGGGCCATGGAGCAGTACTTC.

This clonotype was seen a handful of times. The chain has TRBV2 and TRBJ1-4, with 7 bases identical to TRBD1. This CDR3 spans 18 amino acids. Per germline, CDR1 SNHLY and CDR2 FYNNEI. Unmatched junction bases numbered 18, after V lost 6 bases and J lost 5 bases. The CDR3 DNA sequence: TGTGCCAGCAGCGAGAGACAAGCCTACAGGGGACACAATGAAAAACTGTTTTTT. This codes for CASSERQAYRGHNEKLFF.

V and J are TRBV19 and TRBJ2-6; D is tentatively TRBD1 or TRBD2 (5 bases each). Trimming cost V 8 bases and J 0 bases, with 14 bases left between them. Germline V gene data show CDR1 as LNHDA and CDR2 as SQIVND (reference sequence). The CDR3 has 16 residues. This CDR3 reads CASDEGLFSGANVLTF. CDR3 coding DNA: TGTGCCAGTGATGAGGGGCTCTTCTCTGGGGCCAACGTCCTGACTTTC. Complete variable domain (other parts from reference TRBV19 and TRBJ2-6): DGGITQSPKYLFRKEGQNVTLSCEQNLNHDAMYWYRQDPGQGLRLIYYSQIVNDFQKGDIAEGYSVSREKKESFPLTVTSAQKNPTAFYLCASDEGLFSGANVLTFGAGSRLTVL.

This clonotype was counted only a few times. The chain has TRBV6-1 and TRBJ1-5, with D hard to call. From germline, CDR1 is MNHNS and CDR2 SASEGT. The CDR3 has 16 amino acids. The ends were cut back, 0 bases at V and 6 bases at J, with 15 bases in the middle. The CDR3 spells CASSEAGRAGAQPQHF. CDR3 sequence (DNA): TGTGCCAGCAGTGAAGCGGGGAGGGCAGGAGCTCAGCCCCAGCATTTT.

This clonotype was detected ten times or more. The rearrangement uses TRBV7-6 and TRBJ1-5; 7 bases line up with TRBD1. The CDR3 consists of 14 residues. In germline, CDR1 is SGHVS, CDR2 FNYEAQ. V lost 1 base to trimming and J lost 4 bases; unmatched junction nucleotides: 1. CDR3 DNA: TGTGCCAGCAGCTTAGGGACAGGAAATCAGCCCCAGCATTTT. Protein sequence: CASSLGTGNQPQHF.